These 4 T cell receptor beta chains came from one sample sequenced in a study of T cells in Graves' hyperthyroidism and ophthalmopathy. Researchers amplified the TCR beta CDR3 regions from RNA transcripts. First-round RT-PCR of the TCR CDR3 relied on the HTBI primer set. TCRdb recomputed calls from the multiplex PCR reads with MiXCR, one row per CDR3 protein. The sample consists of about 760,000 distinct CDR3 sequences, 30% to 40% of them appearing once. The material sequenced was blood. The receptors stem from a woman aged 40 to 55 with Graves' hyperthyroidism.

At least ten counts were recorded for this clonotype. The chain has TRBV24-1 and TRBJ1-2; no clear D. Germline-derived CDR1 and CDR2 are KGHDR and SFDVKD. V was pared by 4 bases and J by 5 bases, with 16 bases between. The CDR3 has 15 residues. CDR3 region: CATSDYQQGLYGYTF. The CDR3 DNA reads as TGTGCCACCAGTGACTACCAACAAGGATTATATGGCTACACCTTC.

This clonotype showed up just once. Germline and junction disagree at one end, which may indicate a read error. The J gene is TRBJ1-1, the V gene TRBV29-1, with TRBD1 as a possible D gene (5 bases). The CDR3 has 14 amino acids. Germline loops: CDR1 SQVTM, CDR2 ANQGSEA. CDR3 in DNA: TGTGCCTGGAGTCCCGGGGACGAAAACACTGAAGCTTTCTTT. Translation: CAWSPGDENTEAFF.

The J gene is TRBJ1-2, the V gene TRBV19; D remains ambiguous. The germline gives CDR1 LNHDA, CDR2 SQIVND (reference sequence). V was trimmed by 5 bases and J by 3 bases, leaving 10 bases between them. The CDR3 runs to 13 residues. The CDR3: CASSPDGDYGYTF. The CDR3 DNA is TGTGCCAGTAGTCCCGACGGAGACTATGGCTACACCTTC.

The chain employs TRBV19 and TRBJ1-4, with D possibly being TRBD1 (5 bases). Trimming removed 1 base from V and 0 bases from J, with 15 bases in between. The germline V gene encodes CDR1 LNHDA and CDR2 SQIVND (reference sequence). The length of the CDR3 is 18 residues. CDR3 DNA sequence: TGTGCCAGTAGTATAGCGAGGGGCGACACGGCAACTAATGAAAAACTGTTTTTT. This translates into CASSIARGDTATNEKLFF.